This is a list of T cell receptor beta chains from one sample in a study of blood T cells in healthy people across ages. Each CDR3 protein gets one entry after TCRdb re-called the 5' RACE reads with MiXCR. The data hold about 930,000 distinct CDR3 sequences, with almost 30% observed a single time. The sample was also reused in another study, on T cells of mothers and their children.

Sequenced material: blood. The receptor set was obtained from a woman in her 40s in good health. The CDR3 runs from the conserved cysteine through the conserved F or W. Fields, in order: V gene, D gene, J gene, clone size, CDR3 DNA, CDR3 protein. The D gene is left open where the match is weak. Clone size, where shown, is once, few, many, or a class for clones that have expanded.

>TRBV29-1|-|TRBJ1-1|-
TGCAGCGTTGAAGTGCGCAAACTCACTGGAGCTTTCTTT
CSVEVRKLTGAFF
>TRBV4-2|-|TRBJ2-5|-
TGTGCCAGCAGCCAAGAGTGGGGGGCAGGAGGGCAAGAGACCCAGTACTTC
CASSQEWGAGGQETQYF
>TRBV14|-|TRBJ1-1|-
TGTGCCAGCAGCCATCCAGGTATGAACACTGAAGCTTTCTTT
CASSHPGMNTEAFF
>TRBV5-1|-|TRBJ1-6|few
TGCGCCAGCAGCTTGGACAGGCCGGAAAATAATTCACCCCTCCACTTT
CASSLDRPENNSPLHF
>TRBV9|-|TRBJ2-3|few
TGTGCCAGCAGCGTCCCGGAAAGCACAGATACGCAGTATTTT
CASSVPESTDTQYF
>TRBV20-1|-|TRBJ2-1|-
TGCAGTGCTAGAGATGTGGGTAGGACCAATGAGCAGTTCTTC
CSARDVGRTNEQFF
>TRBV7-2|-|TRBJ2-1|few
TGTGCCAGCAGCTTAGGAGCCGGCAGGAGCCCCTTGAGCTCCTACAATGAGCAGTTCTTC
CASSLGAGRSPLSSYNEQFF
>TRBV7-3|TRBD2|TRBJ2-3|few
TGTGCCAGCAGCTCGGGACTAGCGGCAGGCACAGATACGCAGTATTTT
CASSSGLAAGTDTQYF
>TRBV6-1|-|TRBJ1-2|few
TGTGCCAGCAGTGAAAGAACGGGGGGCCTTGGCTACACCTTC
CASSERTGGLGYTF
>TRBV5-1|-|TRBJ1-1|-
TGCGCCAGCAGCTTGGTGGCATTGGGGGGTTGGAACACTGAAGCTTTCTTT
CASSLVALGGWNTEAFF